Following are 6 T cell receptor beta chains from one sample sequenced in a study of regulatory T cells in long-lasting Graves disease. Time point here: newly diagnosed GD, antithyroid drugs for less than 3 months. PBMC-extracted RNA yielded the TCR library. The TCR beta library used iRepertoire HTBI primers with Arm-PCR amplification of CDR3. TCRdb re-analysed the multiplex PCR reads in MiXCR, keeping a single row per CDR3 protein. Among about 440,000 distinct CDR3 sequences listed, about 15% were seen once. These data were likewise used in another study, on T cells in Graves' hyperthyroidism and ophthalmopathy.

Source: peripheral blood mononuclear cells (PBMCs), taken at new diagnosis, from a patient treated with antithyroid drugs. The origin of the receptors is a woman aged 25-40 years with Graves disease.

This clonotype has ten or more counts. The chain joins TRBV29-1 to TRBJ1-1; a weak D match, TRBD1 (5 bases). This CDR3 contains 13 residues. Germline CDR1 and CDR2: SQVTM and ANQGSEA. The V gene lost 7 bases and the J gene lost 1 base, with 13 bases spanning the gap. The chain's CDR3 is CSGAGTQNTEAFF. In nucleotides, the CDR3 is TGCAGCGGAGCCGGGACCCAGAACACTGAAGCTTTCTTT.

This sequence joins TRBV5-6 and TRBJ2-2; D gene ambiguous. CDR3 length equals 21 residues. Trimming removed 3 bases at V and 3 bases at J, with 30 bases between. Germline CDR1 is SGHDT and CDR2 is YYEEEE. The CDR3 sequence is CASSSEPGGGSYEAYTGELFF. CDR3 sequence (DNA): TGTGCCAGCAGCTCGGAACCCGGCGGTGGTTCGTACGAGGCTTACACCGGGGAGCTGTTTTTT.

This clonotype was picked up a small number of times. The V and J genes are TRBV7-6 and TRBJ2-5; TRBD1 aligns across 7 bases. With 7 bases clipped from V and 5 bases from J, the junction kept 7 bases outside the gene matches. CDR3 length equals 13 residues. Germline V CDR1 and CDR2: SGHVS, FNYEAQ. The CDR3 DNA sequence: TGTGCCAGCAACCCGGGACAGTGGGAGACCCAGTACTTC. Its protein is CASNPGQWETQYF.

A note on this clonotype: This sequence may be a read error, since a much larger clone differs from it by one base. The chain employs TRBV6-2 or TRBV6-3 and TRBJ2-5; TRBD2 is a possible D gene (5 bases). The CDR3 extends over 14 amino acids. V was cut by 0 bases and J by 11 bases, with 16 bases left in between. Germline loops: CDR1 MNHEY, CDR2 SVGEGT. The CDR3 protein is CASSYSREGAEQYF. CDR3 nucleotide sequence: TGTGCCAGCAGTTACTCGAGGGAAGGCGCTGAGCAGTACTTC.

This clonotype was seen ten or more times. This chain links TRBV2 with TRBJ2-1, with 7 bases identical to TRBD1. Germline V gene lookup returns CDR1 SNHLY and CDR2 FYNNEI. CDR3 size: 13 residues. Trimming cost V 6 bases and J 4 bases; bases outside gene matches: 3. CDR3 region: CASRLDRYNEQFF. CDR3 DNA: TGTGCCAGCAGGTTGGACAGGTACAATGAGCAGTTCTTC.

The chain links TRBV4-1 to TRBJ2-2, with 7 bases matching TRBD1. This CDR3 is built from 15 residues. CDR1 is MGHRA and CDR2 is YSYEKL in the germline V gene. The ends lost 4 bases at V and 4 bases at J; junction bases unmatched: 6. The CDR3 protein is CASSLRDSLTGELFF. CDR3 nucleotide sequence: TGCGCCAGCAGCCTACGGGACAGTCTCACCGGGGAGCTGTTTTTT.